A selection of T cell receptor beta chains follows, all from one sample in a study of blood T cell repertoires in COVID-19. Measured with immunoSEQ multiplex PCR; TCRdb has only the in-frame clones, and not every one. The sample holds over 150,000 clones, just under 90% seen once. Sequenced input: peripheral blood. The receptors come from a woman between 65 and 79 years old with COVID-19, enrolled during active disease. Each CDR3 is given with its conserved first and last residue. D genes are given only for firm matches. Size is omitted from some rows. Given values are once, few, many or a class for expanded clones.

d_gene: .; j_gene: TRBJ1-2; v_gene: TRBV25-1; abundance: .; CDR3nt: TGTGCCAGCAGTGAGGCAGGGATTTCTAACTATGGCTACACCTTC; CDR3aa: CASSEAGISNYGYTF
d_gene: .; j_gene: TRBJ2-1; v_gene: TRBV5-6; abundance: .; CDR3nt: TGTGCCAGCAGCTTCACAGGAAGGAATGAGCAGTTCTTC; CDR3aa: CASSFTGRNEQFF
d_gene: TRBD1; j_gene: TRBJ2-7; v_gene: TRBV6-5; abundance: .; CDR3nt: TGTGCCAGCAGTTCCTATTACAGGGGGATCGCCTACGAGCAGTACTTC; CDR3aa: CASSSYYRGIAYEQYF
d_gene: .; j_gene: TRBJ1-2; v_gene: TRBV19; abundance: .; CDR3nt: TGTGCCAGTAGTATTTATTTCCAGGGGTCTAACTATGGCTACACCTTC; CDR3aa: CASSIYFQGSNYGYTF
d_gene: TRBD1; j_gene: TRBJ2-7; v_gene: TRBV2; abundance: .; CDR3nt: TGTGCCAGCATGAAAGACAGGGTTGCCTACGAGCAGTACTTC; CDR3aa: CASMKDRVAYEQYF
d_gene: .; j_gene: TRBJ2-7; v_gene: TRBV19; abundance: .; CDR3nt: TGTGCCAGTAGTACCCCCGGGGCCTACGAGCAGTACTTC; CDR3aa: CASSTPGAYEQYF
d_gene: TRBD1; j_gene: TRBJ1-6; v_gene: TRBV3-1/TRBV3-2; abundance: .; CDR3nt: TGTGCCAGCAGCCAAGGGACAGGGGCACATTCACCCCTCCACTTT; CDR3aa: CASSQGTGAHSPLHF
d_gene: TRBD2; j_gene: TRBJ2-1; v_gene: TRBV5-4; abundance: .; CDR3nt: TGTGCCAGCAGCTTCGGGGCCCGCGGGAGGACCTACAATGAGCAGTTCTTC; CDR3aa: CASSFGARGRTYNEQFF
d_gene: .; j_gene: TRBJ2-7; v_gene: TRBV5-1; abundance: .; CDR3nt: TGCGCCAGCAGCTTGAGGCGGATCTCGGGCGAGCAGTACTTC; CDR3aa: CASSLRRISGEQYF
d_gene: TRBD2; j_gene: TRBJ2-1; v_gene: TRBV2; abundance: .; CDR3nt: TGTGCCAGCAGAGAACTAGCGGGAGTGTACAATGAGCAGTTCTTC; CDR3aa: CASRELAGVYNEQFF
d_gene: .; j_gene: TRBJ1-6; v_gene: TRBV5-1; abundance: once; CDR3nt: TGCGCCAGCAGCTTTAACAGGGTCGGTTCACCCCTCCACTTT; CDR3aa: CASSFNRVGSPLHF
d_gene: TRBD1; j_gene: TRBJ2-1; v_gene: TRBV4-1; abundance: .; CDR3nt: TGCGCCAGCAGCCAGGGGAAGGACAGGTACTCCTACAATGAGCAGTTCTTC; CDR3aa: CASSQGKDRYSYNEQFF
d_gene: .; j_gene: TRBJ2-7; v_gene: TRBV28; abundance: few; CDR3nt: TGTGCCAGCAGTCTCGAGGTAGCCTTTGGAGAGCAGTACTTC; CDR3aa: CASSLEVAFGEQYF
d_gene: TRBD1; j_gene: TRBJ1-5; v_gene: TRBV20-1; abundance: .; CDR3nt: TGCAGTGCTAGTGACCGGGACAGGGGGCATCAGCCCCAGCATTTT; CDR3aa: CSASDRDRGHQPQHF
d_gene: TRBD1; j_gene: TRBJ2-1; v_gene: TRBV15; abundance: .; CDR3nt: TGTGCCACCAGCAGAATAGGACAGGGGGCTTACAATGAGCAGTTCTTC; CDR3aa: CATSRIGQGAYNEQFF
d_gene: TRBD2; j_gene: TRBJ2-5; v_gene: TRBV7-8; abundance: .; CDR3nt: TGTGCCAGCAGCCCGGAAAGTAGCGGGAGGGCTCAAGAGACCCAGTACTTC; CDR3aa: CASSPESSGRAQETQYF
d_gene: .; j_gene: TRBJ1-1; v_gene: TRBV11-2; abundance: .; CDR3nt: TGTGCCAGCAGCTTAGATAGGGGGGGCCGGACTGAAGCTTTCTTT; CDR3aa: CASSLDRGGRTEAFF
d_gene: TRBD1; j_gene: TRBJ2-3; v_gene: TRBV19; abundance: .; CDR3nt: TGTGCCAGTAGTATCCAGGGGGTGACAGATACGCAGTATTTT; CDR3aa: CASSIQGVTDTQYF
d_gene: TRBD2; j_gene: TRBJ2-1; v_gene: TRBV10-3; abundance: .; CDR3nt: TGTGCCATCAGTGAGTCGGGGCGGGAGAGACGGAATGAGCAGTTCTTC; CDR3aa: CAISESGRERRNEQFF
d_gene: TRBD2; j_gene: TRBJ2-3; v_gene: TRBV3-1/TRBV3-2; abundance: once; CDR3nt: TGTGCCAGCAGCCAACTCGCGGGGGGGAATGTGGATACGCAGTATTTT; CDR3aa: CASSQLAGGNVDTQYF
d_gene: TRBD2; j_gene: TRBJ2-7; v_gene: TRBV11-1; abundance: .; CDR3nt: TGTGCCAGCAGCTTTTCGGGAGGCGCGTCCTACGAGCAGTACTTC; CDR3aa: CASSFSGGASYEQYF
d_gene: .; j_gene: TRBJ1-2; v_gene: TRBV5-1; abundance: .; CDR3nt: TGCGCCAGCAGCTTGGATGGCGGGCCCTATGGCTACACCTTC; CDR3aa: CASSLDGGPYGYTF
d_gene: .; j_gene: TRBJ2-5; v_gene: TRBV21-1; abundance: .; CDR3nt: TGTGCCAGCAGCAAAGGTAGAGGGGGCGAGGAGACCCAGTACTTC; CDR3aa: CASSKGRGGEETQYF
d_gene: TRBD2; j_gene: TRBJ2-1; v_gene: TRBV7-7; abundance: .; CDR3nt: TGTGCTAGCAGCCAACAAGCGGGAGTTGAGCAGTTCTTC; CDR3aa: CASSQQAGVEQFF
d_gene: TRBD1; j_gene: TRBJ1-2; v_gene: TRBV28; abundance: .; CDR3nt: TGTGCCAGCAGTTTGTCGTCGGACAGGGGGCCTGGCTACACCTTC; CDR3aa: CASSLSSDRGPGYTF
d_gene: .; j_gene: TRBJ2-3; v_gene: TRBV6-6; abundance: .; CDR3nt: TGTGCCAGCAGGCCCCGACAGGACACAGATACGCAGTATTTT; CDR3aa: CASRPRQDTDTQYF
d_gene: .; j_gene: TRBJ1-2; v_gene: TRBV19; abundance: .; CDR3nt: TGTGCCAGTAGTGGCCGAGGCCTTCCCTATGGCTACACCTTC; CDR3aa: CASSGRGLPYGYTF
d_gene: .; j_gene: TRBJ1-1; v_gene: TRBV21-1; abundance: .; CDR3nt: TGTGCCAGCAGAAGGGGATGGGACACTGAAGCTTTCTTT; CDR3aa: CASRRGWDTEAFF
d_gene: .; j_gene: TRBJ2-1; v_gene: TRBV3-1/TRBV3-2; abundance: .; CDR3nt: TGTGCCAGCAGTTATTGGAGAACATCTGCCTACAATGAGCAGTTCTTC; CDR3aa: CASSYWRTSAYNEQFF
d_gene: .; j_gene: TRBJ1-1; v_gene: TRBV5-1; abundance: .; CDR3nt: TGCGCCAGCAGCTTGGATGGCATCTTGAACACTGAAGCTTTCTTT; CDR3aa: CASSLDGILNTEAFF
d_gene: .; j_gene: TRBJ2-2; v_gene: TRBV3-1/TRBV3-2; abundance: .; CDR3nt: TGTGCCAGCAGCCAAGATTGGGGAGGCCCCGGGGAGCTGTTTTTT; CDR3aa: CASSQDWGGPGELFF
d_gene: TRBD1; j_gene: TRBJ1-6; v_gene: TRBV28; abundance: .; CDR3nt: TGTGCCAGCAGCTGGGGACAGAGCTCCTATAATTCACCCCTCCACTTT; CDR3aa: CASSWGQSSYNSPLHF
d_gene: TRBD1; j_gene: TRBJ1-4; v_gene: TRBV5-8; abundance: few; CDR3nt: TGTGCCAGCAGCCTGGGACAGGGATTGGAAAAACTGTTTTTT; CDR3aa: CASSLGQGLEKLFF
d_gene: .; j_gene: TRBJ2-1; v_gene: TRBV6-5; abundance: .; CDR3nt: TGTGCCGCCCGACCAGGCAATGAGCAGTTCTTC; CDR3aa: CAARPGNEQFF
d_gene: TRBD1; j_gene: TRBJ1-5; v_gene: TRBV2; abundance: .; CDR3nt: TGTGCCAGCAGTAGACAGGGTGGGAGTCAGCCCCAGCATTTT; CDR3aa: CASSRQGGSQPQHF
d_gene: .; j_gene: TRBJ1-1; v_gene: TRBV2; abundance: .; CDR3nt: TGTGCCAGCACCTCCCCAGGAGGGACTGAAGCTTTCTTT; CDR3aa: CASTSPGGTEAFF
d_gene: TRBD1; j_gene: TRBJ2-7; v_gene: TRBV2; abundance: .; CDR3nt: TGTGCCATCAAACAGGGGGCCACTCCTGAGCAGTACTTC; CDR3aa: CAIKQGATPEQYF
d_gene: TRBD1; j_gene: TRBJ2-7; v_gene: TRBV7-9; abundance: .; CDR3nt: TGTGCCAGCAGCTTTGAGGGGGCAGGAGAGCAGTACTTC; CDR3aa: CASSFEGAGEQYF
d_gene: TRBD1; j_gene: TRBJ1-3; v_gene: TRBV11-2; abundance: once; CDR3nt: TGTGCCAGCAGCTCGACAGGGGTCTTTTGGTCTGACTCTGGAAACACCATATATTTT; CDR3aa: CASSSTGVFWSDSGNTIYF
d_gene: .; j_gene: TRBJ2-5; v_gene: TRBV29-1; abundance: .; CDR3nt: TGCAGCGAATTGTCGGAGGAGACCCAGTACTTC; CDR3aa: CSELSEETQYF
d_gene: TRBD1; j_gene: TRBJ2-7; v_gene: TRBV18; abundance: .; CDR3nt: TGTGCCAGCTCTCCCGGGACAGGGGGTCCCTACGAGCAGTACTTC; CDR3aa: CASSPGTGGPYEQYF
d_gene: .; j_gene: TRBJ1-6; v_gene: TRBV11-3; abundance: .; CDR3nt: TGTGCCAGCAGCTTAATGTCAGAAAATTCACCCCTCCACTTT; CDR3aa: CASSLMSENSPLHF
d_gene: TRBD2; j_gene: TRBJ2-1; v_gene: TRBV28; abundance: .; CDR3nt: TGTGCCAGTGCCGGACTAGCGGGAAAATGGGGATCCTACAATGAGCAGTTCTTC; CDR3aa: CASAGLAGKWGSYNEQFF
d_gene: .; j_gene: TRBJ2-2; v_gene: TRBV5-6; abundance: .; CDR3nt: TGTGCCAGCAGCTTGGATTGGGGGGAACCCGGGGAGCTGTTTTTT; CDR3aa: CASSLDWGEPGELFF
d_gene: .; j_gene: TRBJ2-7; v_gene: TRBV4-3; abundance: .; CDR3nt: TGCGCCAGCAGCCGGGACCTGGAGGGCCTCGAGCAGTATTTC; CDR3aa: CASSRDLEGLEQYF
d_gene: TRBD1; j_gene: TRBJ1-2; v_gene: TRBV19; abundance: .; CDR3nt: TGTGCCAGTAGATTCACAGGGGATAACTATGGCTACACCTTC; CDR3aa: CASRFTGDNYGYTF
d_gene: TRBD1; j_gene: TRBJ2-5; v_gene: TRBV29-1; abundance: .; CDR3nt: TGCAGCGTAAAGACAGGGACGGAGACCCAGTACTTC; CDR3aa: CSVKTGTETQYF
d_gene: .; j_gene: TRBJ2-2; v_gene: TRBV30; abundance: .; CDR3nt: TGTGCCTGGAGAGACCAGCGGGTCTCGGTCACCGGGGAGCTGTTTTTT; CDR3aa: CAWRDQRVSVTGELFF
d_gene: .; j_gene: TRBJ1-4; v_gene: TRBV30; abundance: .; CDR3nt: TGTGCCTGGAGTCTACGACAGTCTAATGAAAAACTGTTTTTT; CDR3aa: CAWSLRQSNEKLFF
d_gene: TRBD1; j_gene: TRBJ1-5; v_gene: TRBV5-1; abundance: .; CDR3nt: TGCGCCAGCAGCCCGGACAGGGGTAGCAATCAGCCCCAGCATTTT; CDR3aa: CASSPDRGSNQPQHF
d_gene: .; j_gene: TRBJ1-2; v_gene: TRBV4-3; abundance: .; CDR3nt: TGCGCCAGCAGCCCTGGCCTCCTCGAGGGCTATGGCTACACCTTC; CDR3aa: CASSPGLLEGYGYTF
d_gene: TRBD1; j_gene: TRBJ2-3; v_gene: TRBV6-1; abundance: .; CDR3nt: TGTGCCAGCAGTGACCGATGGACAGGGGGCGCCACAGATACGCAGTATTTT; CDR3aa: CASSDRWTGGATDTQYF
d_gene: .; j_gene: TRBJ2-7; v_gene: TRBV5-5; abundance: .; CDR3nt: TGTGCCAGCAGCTTGGGGGCCCGTTCCGAGCAGTACTTC; CDR3aa: CASSLGARSEQYF